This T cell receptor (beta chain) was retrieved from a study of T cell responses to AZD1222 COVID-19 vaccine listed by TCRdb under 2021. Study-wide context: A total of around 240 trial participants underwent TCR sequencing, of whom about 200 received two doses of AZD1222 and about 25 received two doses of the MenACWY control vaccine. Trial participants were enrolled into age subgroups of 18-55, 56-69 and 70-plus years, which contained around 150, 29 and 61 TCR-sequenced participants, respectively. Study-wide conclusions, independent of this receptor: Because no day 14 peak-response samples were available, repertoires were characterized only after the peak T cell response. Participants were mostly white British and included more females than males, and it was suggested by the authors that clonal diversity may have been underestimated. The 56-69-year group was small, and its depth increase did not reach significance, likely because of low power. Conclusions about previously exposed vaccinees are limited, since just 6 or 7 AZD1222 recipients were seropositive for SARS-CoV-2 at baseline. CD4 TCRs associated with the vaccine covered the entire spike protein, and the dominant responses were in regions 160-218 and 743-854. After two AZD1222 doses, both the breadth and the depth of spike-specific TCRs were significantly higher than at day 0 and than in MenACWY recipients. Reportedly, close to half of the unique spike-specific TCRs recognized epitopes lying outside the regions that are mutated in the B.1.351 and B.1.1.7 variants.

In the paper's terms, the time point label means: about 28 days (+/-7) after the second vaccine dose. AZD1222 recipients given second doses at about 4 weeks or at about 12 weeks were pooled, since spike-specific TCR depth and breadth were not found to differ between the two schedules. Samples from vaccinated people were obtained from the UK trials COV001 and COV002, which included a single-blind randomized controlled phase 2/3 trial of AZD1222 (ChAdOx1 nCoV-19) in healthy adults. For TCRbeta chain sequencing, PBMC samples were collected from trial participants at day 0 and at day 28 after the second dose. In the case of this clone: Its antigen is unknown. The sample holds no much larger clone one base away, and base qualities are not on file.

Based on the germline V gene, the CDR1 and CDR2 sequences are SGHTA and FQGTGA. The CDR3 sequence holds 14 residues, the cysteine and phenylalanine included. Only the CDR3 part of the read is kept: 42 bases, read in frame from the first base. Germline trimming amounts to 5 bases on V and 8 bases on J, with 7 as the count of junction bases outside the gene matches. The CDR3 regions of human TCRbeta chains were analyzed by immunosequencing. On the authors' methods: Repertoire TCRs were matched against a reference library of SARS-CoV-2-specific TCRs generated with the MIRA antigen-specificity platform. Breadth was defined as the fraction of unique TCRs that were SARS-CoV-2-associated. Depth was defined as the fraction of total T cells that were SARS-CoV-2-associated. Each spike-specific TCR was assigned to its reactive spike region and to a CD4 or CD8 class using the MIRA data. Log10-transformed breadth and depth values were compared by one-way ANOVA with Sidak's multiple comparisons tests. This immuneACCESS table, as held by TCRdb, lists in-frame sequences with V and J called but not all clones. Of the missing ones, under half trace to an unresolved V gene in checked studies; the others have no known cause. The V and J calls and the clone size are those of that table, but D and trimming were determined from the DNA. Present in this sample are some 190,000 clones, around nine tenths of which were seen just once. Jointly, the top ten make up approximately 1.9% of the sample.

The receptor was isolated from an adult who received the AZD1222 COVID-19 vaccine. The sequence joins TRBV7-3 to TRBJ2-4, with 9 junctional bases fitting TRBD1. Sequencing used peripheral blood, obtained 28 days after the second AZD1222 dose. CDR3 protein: CASSPQGAGDIQYF. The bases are TGTGCCAGCAGCCCACAGGGGGCTGGGGACATTCAGTACTTC.